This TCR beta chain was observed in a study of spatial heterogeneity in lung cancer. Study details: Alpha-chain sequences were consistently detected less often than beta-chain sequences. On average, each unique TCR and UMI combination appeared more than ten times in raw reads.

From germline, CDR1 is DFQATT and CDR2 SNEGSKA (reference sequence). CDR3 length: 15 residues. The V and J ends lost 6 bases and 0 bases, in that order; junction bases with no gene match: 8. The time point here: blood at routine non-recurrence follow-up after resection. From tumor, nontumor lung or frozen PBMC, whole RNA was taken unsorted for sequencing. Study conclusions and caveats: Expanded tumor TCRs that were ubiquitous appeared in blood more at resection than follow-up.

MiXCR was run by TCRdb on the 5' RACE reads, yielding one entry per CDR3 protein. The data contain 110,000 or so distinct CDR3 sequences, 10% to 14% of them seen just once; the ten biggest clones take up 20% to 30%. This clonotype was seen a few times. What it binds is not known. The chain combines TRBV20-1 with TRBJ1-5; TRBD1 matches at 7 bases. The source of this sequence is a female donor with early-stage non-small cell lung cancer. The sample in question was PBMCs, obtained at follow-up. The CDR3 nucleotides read TGCAGTGCCGTGGGACAGAAATATAGCAATCAGCCCCAGCATTTT. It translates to CSAVGQKYSNQPQHF.